This TCR beta chain originates from a study of shared clonotypes between healthy human individuals. The method was immunoSEQ multiplex PCR; TCRdb's version includes in-frame clones alone and lacks a portion of them. The repertoire holds about 2 million clones, with about 95% as singletons. Positive CCR7 selection of CD45RO-negative cells yielded the naive CD8 cells, and terminally differentiated effector memory CD45RA+ cells were excluded. The V gene's germline CDR1 is LNHDA and CDR2 SQIVND (reference sequence). Trimming left V 3 bases short and J 2 bases short, with 10 bases between. This CDR3 spans 14 amino acids.

V usage is TRBV19 and J usage is TRBJ1-1; D is unresolved. The receptor was isolated from a man between 18 and 29 years old in good health. Sequencing input: naive CD8+ T cells sorted from blood. The CDR3 region is CASSIRTDNTEAFF. Written as DNA, the CDR3 is TGTGCCAGTAGTATTAGGACGGATAACACTGAAGCTTTCTTT.